This T cell receptor (beta chain) was retrieved from a study of cytomegalovirus exposure and HLA in healthy donors (dated by TCRdb to the late 2010s). Study-level background: In an earlier analysis of some 610 of the donors, 276 Gb of sequence data and 90 million to 130 million unique TCR beta sequences from 180 million or so T cells were reported. An early release covering roughly 580 HLA-typed donors comprised approximately 300 gigabases of sequencing data and 85 million to 100 million unique TCR sequences. Among the roughly 390 genotyped donors, approximately 82% belonged to the genetic ancestry cluster associated with self-reported Caucasian donors. The study was designed to test whether signatures of past pathogen exposure could be identified by cataloging public T cell receptors. The T cell repertoires of around 670 subjects were profiled by immunosequencing and related to cytomegalovirus serostatus. A separate validation cohort of roughly 130 different subjects was used in addition to the roughly 670-subject first cohort. The study combined high-throughput TCR immunosequencing, statistical association of individual TCRs with disease status, and machine learning to predict cytomegalovirus infection status. To study patterns of TCR occurrence, a later analysis re-analyzed previously published TCR beta repertoires from 666 donors and added high-resolution HLA genotyping. The later analysis used no new phenotypic data to find candidate immune exposures, relying instead on TCR beta sequences and their occurrence across donors. An earlier analysis of 587 of the donors used high-throughput TCR beta sequencing to judge whether each TCR beta V gene segment behaved as functional or pseudogenic. Alongside the repertoire data, information on donor age, sex, ethnicity and CMV serostatus was compiled. A later genetic analysis took genome-wide SNP genotypes for about 60% of the roughly 670 donors and used that subset as a discovery cohort. Every discovery cohort repertoire had been produced on one sequencing platform. HLA typing included class I and class II loci at four-digit resolution. Typing coverage varied by locus: roughly 629-630 donors for A, B, C, DRB1 and DQB1; approximately 500 for DQA1; around 610 for DPA1; under 490 for DPB1. Five DR-DQ haplotypes were treated as single units for association and clustering because of strong linkage in the cohort. Among roughly 400 genotyped donors of the cohort, an average of about 240,000 unique TCR beta nucleotide sequences were sequenced per donor, roughly 20% of them non-productive. The paper as a whole reports these results and caveats: The classifier was reported to diagnose cytomegalovirus status with high specificity and sensitivity in both the original cohort and the validation cohort. A further reported finding was that TCR beta sequences accurately predicted the HLA-A and HLA-B alleles for most subjects in the first cohort. Because counts were too low, roughly 17 rarely observed V segments, including chromosome 9 orphons, were left out of the earlier analysis of 587 of the donors. For the cohort, immune exposure information was limited to CMV serostatus. Three of the identified cytomegalovirus-associated TCR beta chains were confirmed in vitro to be specific for cytomegalovirus antigens. A later genetic analysis associated a missense DCLRE1C variant with V-gene and J-gene trimming of TCR beta chains, and an independent cohort replicated the association. Only TCR beta chains were sequenced in this cohort, and the absence of alpha or paired-chain data limited detectable features. Several of the top co-occurrence clusters appeared to be linked to parvovirus B19, influenza, CMV and Epstein-Barr virus, according to a later analysis. When HLA alleles, especially DR and DQ, strongly co-occurred, attributing TCR associations to individual alleles was difficult. Across donors, most TCR sequences were observed very rarely, whereas some public TCRs were present in many individuals. A later genetic analysis reported fewer N-insertions in productive TCRs among donors in an Asian-associated ancestry cluster than the approximately 700-donor mean. Because HLA typing was unavailable for some donors at each locus, only the typed subset was used in association tests. Compared with equally common non-associated chains, HLA-associated TCR beta chains in a later analysis were more clonally expanded and had lower generation probabilities. The study listed over 150 TCR beta chains as associated with cytomegalovirus. According to the authors, the approach could potentially be generalized to other disease states and immunological phenotypes. According to a later analysis, most CMV-associated TCR beta chains appeared to be HLA-restricted, and the HLA associations seemed to be driven largely by CMV exposure. The sequencing pipeline was judged likely to have produced a cluster of highly shared sequence variants as a technical artifact. In an earlier analysis of fewer than 750 of the donors, most TCR beta V segments were observed in productive rearrangements about 87% or about 30% of the time, broadly matching IMGT annotations. Linkage disequilibrium might explain the correlated functional status among segregating V segments, but an unknown experimental factor could not be ruled out. In a later analysis, the rate of TCR association differed among HLA loci, with DRB1 alleles having the most associated TCRs and HLA-C alleles having the fewest. Roughly uniform sequencing depth across donors was assumed in presence/absence analyses, although this assumption may not hold. In a later analysis, around 17,000 TCR beta sequences were associated with specific HLA alleles at a false discovery rate of 0.05.

A word on this clone: Its specific antigen is unknown. There are no base qualities to consult, and no much larger clone falls within one base.

Libraries were made using the immunoSEQ multiplex PCR assay. A mixture of 60 forward primers for TCR Vbeta segments and 13 reverse primers for TCR Jbeta segments was used in the multiplex PCR. A multiplex PCR assay on genomic DNA amplified the CDR3 region of rearranged TCR beta genes. Amplified TCR beta libraries were sequenced as 87-base-pair reads on the Illumina HiSeq System. Per the original workflow: A later analysis counted some 80 million unique TCR beta chains across the 700 or so repertoires, and some 11 million of these chains were shared by at least two donors. To remove PCR and sequencing errors, raw reads were error-corrected and collapsed into unique sequences using a nearest-neighbor algorithm that merged closely related sequences. To assign V, D and J gene segments, CDR3 sequences were aligned to IMGT reference sequences. For a sequence to be retained, a match of at least six nucleotides was required to both a V gene segment and a J gene segment. Rearrangements were called productive when the CDR3 lacked stop codons and stayed in frame with V and J; all others were non-productive. Following IMGT convention, CDR3 was defined as the stretch from the second conserved V-encoded cysteine up to the conserved J-encoded phenylalanine. The earlier analysis of a few hundred of the donors excluded any sequence lacking an unambiguous match to a single V gene segment. An earlier analysis of over 450 of the donors classified V segments as functional when productive rearrangements were above 56.7% and as segregating when the standard deviation between donors was above 5%. A statistical classification framework was developed to diagnose cytomegalovirus status using the catalog of TCR beta chain sequences. In a later analysis, V and J genes were assigned by comparing TCR nucleotide sequences against IMGT/GENE-DB human TR gene sequences. Using the TCRdist pipeline, a later analysis assigned CDR3 sequences along with most-parsimonious VDJ recombination scenarios. In a later analysis, every TCR beta chain was defined by the combination of its CDR3 amino acid sequence and its V-gene family, and reads without a unique V-gene family were dropped. To address suspected cross-contamination and a sequencing artifact, a later analysis removed several hundred highly shared, low-generation-probability nucleotide sequences. In a later analysis, a clonal expansion index was calculated for each public chain from normalized within-repertoire ranks of inferred template counts. In a later analysis, generation probabilities were computed with a VDJ recombination model fitted to out-of-frame rearrangements, and the resulting probabilities were checked against IGoR. A later analysis scored TCR-TCR, TCR-HLA and TCR-CMV co-occurrence with hypergeometric tests, applying a repertoire-size bias correction to TCR pairs. False discovery rates were estimated in a later analysis by permuting HLA or CMV assignments 20 times. In a later analysis, co-occurring TCRs were grouped using DBSCAN, and TCRdist sequence similarity was added for clustering within HLA-allele-positive subsets. For co-occurrence clustering, repertoires with fewer than 30,000 or more than 120,000 public chains were excluded, along with 4 to 6 repertoires with anomalous nucleotide sharing. Entries here come from immuneACCESS through TCRdb and include only in-frame sequences with V and J called. Some clones fail to appear in such tables; in the studies checked, an unresolved V gene covers under half of the shortfall, and the cause of the remainder is unknown. V, J and clone size are taken as reported in that table, and D and trimming were inferred from the DNA itself. The sample table holds about 120,000 clones, of which 74% were seen once. More than 2% of the sample belongs to the ten largest clones.

The cohort was made up of roughly 670 healthy bone marrow donors. At the time of sampling, every cohort member was nominally healthy, though immune exposures that went unrecorded were likely present. CMV serostatus was recorded as positive for 250 to 300 and negative for about 50% of the roughly 670 cohort members, whereas no CMV serostatus was recorded for the donor in question. Every donor gave a peripheral blood sample, and the peripheral blood mononuclear cells from that sample were used for TCR beta sequencing. Genomic DNA extraction from the blood cell samples was performed with the Qiagen DNeasy Blood Extraction Kit. This TCR was sampled from a human donor in good health. The specimen sequenced was PBMCs.

The CDR3: CASSLEIGYEQYF. The DNA reads as follows: TGTGCCAGCAGCTTAGAGATCGGCTACGAGCAGTACTTC. Recombination connected TRBV7-9 to TRBJ2-7, with the identity of the D gene unclear. CDR1 is given as SEHNR and CDR2 as FQNEAQ, both from the germline V gene (reference sequence). The cysteine opens and the phenylalanine closes a CDR3 of 13 amino acids. Just the 39-base CDR3 DNA is kept, in frame starting at base 1. V is reduced by 1 base and J by 3 bases, leaving a spacing of 7 bases between them.